This TCR beta chain emerged from a study of shared clonotypes between healthy human individuals. Assay: immunoSEQ multiplex PCR; the TCRdb copy retains only in-frame clones and omits some. The sample has over a million clones, roughly 70% seen once. On this clone: Its antigen remains unknown.

General study findings and limits: At large depth, rarefaction still showed sorted-subset sequencing to be incomplete. In contrast to clonotypes shared by all four donors, non-shared clonotypes had lower generation probabilities.

The germline V gene has CDR1 GTSNPN and CDR2 SVGIG (reference sequence). Trimming stripped 4 bases from V and 0 bases from J, with 9 bases between. This CDR3 has 13 amino acids. The chain combines TRBV30 with TRBJ1-1; D remains unclear. The clonotype was recovered from a man aged 18 to 29 in good health. Sequencing used memory CD4+ T cells sorted from blood. As for subset: CD45RA-negative fraction. The CDR3 nucleotides read TGTGCCTGGAAACTGGACTTGAACACTGAAGCTTTCTTT. Protein: CAWKLDLNTEAFF.